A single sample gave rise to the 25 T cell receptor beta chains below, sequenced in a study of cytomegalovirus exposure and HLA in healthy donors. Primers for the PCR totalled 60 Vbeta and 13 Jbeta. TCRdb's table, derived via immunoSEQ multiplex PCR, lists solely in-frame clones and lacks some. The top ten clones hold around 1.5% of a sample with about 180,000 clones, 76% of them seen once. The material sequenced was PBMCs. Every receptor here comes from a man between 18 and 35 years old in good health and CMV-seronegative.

The CDR3 spells CASSSGASGGRTGELFF. In DNA form, the CDR3 reads TGTGCCAGCAGCTCTGGGGCTAGCGGGGGGCGTACCGGGGAGCTGTTTTTT. The chain has TRBV9 and TRBJ2-2, with TRBD2 matching over 11 bases. The CDR3 totals 17 residues. The trim removed 4 bases at V and 5 bases at J, leaving 10 bases unmatched. Per the germline V gene, CDR1 is SGDLS and CDR2 is YYNGEE.

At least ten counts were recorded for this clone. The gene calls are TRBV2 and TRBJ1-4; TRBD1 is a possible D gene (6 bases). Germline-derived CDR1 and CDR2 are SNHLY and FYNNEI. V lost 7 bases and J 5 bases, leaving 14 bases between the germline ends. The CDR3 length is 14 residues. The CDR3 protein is CASNGQGINEKLFF. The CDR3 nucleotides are TGTGCCAGCAACGGGCAGGGGATAAATGAAAAACTGTTTTTT. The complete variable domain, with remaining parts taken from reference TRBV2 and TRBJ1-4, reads EPEVTQTPSHQVTQMGQEVILRCVPISNHLYFYWYRQILGQKVEFLVSFYNNEISEKSEIFDDQFSVERPDGSNFTLKIRSTKLEDSAMYFCASNGQGINEKLFFGSGTQLSVL.

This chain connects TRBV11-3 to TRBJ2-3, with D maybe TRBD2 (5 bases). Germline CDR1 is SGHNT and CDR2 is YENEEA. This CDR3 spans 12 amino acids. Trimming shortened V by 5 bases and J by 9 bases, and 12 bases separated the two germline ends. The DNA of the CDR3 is TGTGCCAGCAGCCCGGACTCTTCGACGCAGTATTTT. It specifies CASSPDSSTQYF.

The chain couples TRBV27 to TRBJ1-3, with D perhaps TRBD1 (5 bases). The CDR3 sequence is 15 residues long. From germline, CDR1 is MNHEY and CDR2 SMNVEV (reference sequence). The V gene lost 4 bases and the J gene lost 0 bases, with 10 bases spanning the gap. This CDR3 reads CASSYTGRSGNTIYF. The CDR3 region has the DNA TGTGCCAGCAGTTATACAGGCCGCTCTGGAAACACCATATATTTT.

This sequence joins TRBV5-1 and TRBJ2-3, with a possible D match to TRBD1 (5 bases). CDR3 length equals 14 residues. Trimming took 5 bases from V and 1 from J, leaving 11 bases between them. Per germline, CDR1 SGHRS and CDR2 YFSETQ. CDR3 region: CASRGVLGTDTQYF. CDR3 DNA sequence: TGCGCCAGCAGAGGGGTATTGGGCACAGATACGCAGTATTTT.

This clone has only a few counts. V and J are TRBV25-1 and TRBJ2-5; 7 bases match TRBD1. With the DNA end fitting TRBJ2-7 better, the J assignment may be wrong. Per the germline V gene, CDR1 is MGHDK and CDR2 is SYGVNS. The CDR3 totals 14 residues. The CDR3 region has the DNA TGTGCCAGCAGTGACTTGGGGACAGCCTACGAGCAGTACTTC. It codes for CASSDLGTAYEQYF.

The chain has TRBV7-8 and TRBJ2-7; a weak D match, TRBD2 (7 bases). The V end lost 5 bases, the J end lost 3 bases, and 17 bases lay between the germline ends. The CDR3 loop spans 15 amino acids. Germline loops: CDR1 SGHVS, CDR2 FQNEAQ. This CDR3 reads CASSPLAGAFYEQYF. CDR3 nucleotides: TGTGCCAGCAGCCCGCTCGCGGGGGCCTTCTACGAGCAGTACTTC.

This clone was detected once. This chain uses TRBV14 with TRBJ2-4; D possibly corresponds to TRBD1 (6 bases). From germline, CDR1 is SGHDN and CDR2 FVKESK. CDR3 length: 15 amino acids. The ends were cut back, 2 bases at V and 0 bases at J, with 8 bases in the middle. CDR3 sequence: CASSQQTGAKNIQYF. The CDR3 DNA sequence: TGTGCCAGCAGCCAACAGACAGGAGCCAAAAACATTCAGTACTTC.

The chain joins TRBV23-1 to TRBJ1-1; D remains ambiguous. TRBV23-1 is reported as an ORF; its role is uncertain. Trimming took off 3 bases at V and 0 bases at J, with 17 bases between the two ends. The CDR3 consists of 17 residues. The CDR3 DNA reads TGCGCCAGCAGTCAGGTCAACCCTACTATCATGAACACTGAAGCTTTCTTT. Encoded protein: CASSQVNPTIMNTEAFF.

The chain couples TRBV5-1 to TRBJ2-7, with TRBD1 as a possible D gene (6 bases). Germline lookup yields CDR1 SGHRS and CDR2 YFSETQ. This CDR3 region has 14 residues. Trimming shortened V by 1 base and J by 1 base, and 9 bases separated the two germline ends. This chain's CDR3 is CASSLNRESYEQYF. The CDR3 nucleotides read TGCGCCAGCAGCTTGAACAGGGAATCCTACGAGCAGTACTTC.

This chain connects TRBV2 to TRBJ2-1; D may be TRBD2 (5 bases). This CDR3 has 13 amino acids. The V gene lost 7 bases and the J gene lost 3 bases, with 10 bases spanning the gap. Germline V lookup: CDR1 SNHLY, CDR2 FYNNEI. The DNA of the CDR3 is TGTGCCAGCACAGAGCGGAACTACAATGAGCAGTTCTTC. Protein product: CASTERNYNEQFF.

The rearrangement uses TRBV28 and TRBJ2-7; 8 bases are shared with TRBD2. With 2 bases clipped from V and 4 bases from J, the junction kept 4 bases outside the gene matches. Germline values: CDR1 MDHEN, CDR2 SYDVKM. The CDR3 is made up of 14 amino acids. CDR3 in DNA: TGTGCCAGCAGTTTAGCCGGGGGGGGTTACGAGCAGTACTTC. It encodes CASSLAGGGYEQYF.

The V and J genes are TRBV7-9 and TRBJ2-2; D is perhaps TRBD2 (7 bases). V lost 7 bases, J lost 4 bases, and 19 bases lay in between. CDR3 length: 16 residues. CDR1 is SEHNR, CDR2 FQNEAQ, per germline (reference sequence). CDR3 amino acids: CASTAGEGRGTGELFF. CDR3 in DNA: TGTGCCAGCACCGCGGGGGAGGGCAGGGGCACCGGGGAGCTGTTTTTT.

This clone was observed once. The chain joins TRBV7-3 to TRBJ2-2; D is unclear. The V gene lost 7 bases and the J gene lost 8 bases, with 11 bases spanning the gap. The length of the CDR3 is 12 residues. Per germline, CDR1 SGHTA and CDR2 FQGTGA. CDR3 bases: TGTGCCAGCACCCCAGGCTGGGGGGAGCTGTTTTTT. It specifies CASTPGWGELFF.

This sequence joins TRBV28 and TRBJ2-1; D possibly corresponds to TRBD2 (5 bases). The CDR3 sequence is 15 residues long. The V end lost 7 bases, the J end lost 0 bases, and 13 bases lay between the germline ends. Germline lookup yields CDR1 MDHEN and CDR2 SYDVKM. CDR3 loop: CASTLITSSYNEQFF. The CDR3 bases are TGTGCCAGCACCCTTATCACTAGCTCCTACAATGAGCAGTTCTTC. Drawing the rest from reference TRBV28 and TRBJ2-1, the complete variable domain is DVKVTQSSRYLVKRTGEKVFLECVQDMDHENMFWYRQDPGLGLRLIYFSYDVKMKEKGDIPEGYSVSREKKERFSLILESASTNQTSMYLCASTLITSSYNEQFFGPGTRLTVL.

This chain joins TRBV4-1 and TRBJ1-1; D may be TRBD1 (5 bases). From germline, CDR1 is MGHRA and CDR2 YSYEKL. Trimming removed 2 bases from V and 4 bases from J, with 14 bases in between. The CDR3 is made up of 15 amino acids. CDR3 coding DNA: TGCGCCAGCAGCCAACCCACCGGGGGACTCACTGAAGCTTTCTTT. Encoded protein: CASSQPTGGLTEAFF.

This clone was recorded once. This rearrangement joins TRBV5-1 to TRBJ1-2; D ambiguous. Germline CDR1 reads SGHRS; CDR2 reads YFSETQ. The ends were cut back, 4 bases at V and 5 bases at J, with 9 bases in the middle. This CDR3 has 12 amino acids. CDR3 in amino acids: CASSLDYYGYTF. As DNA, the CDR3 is TGCGCCAGCAGCCTGGATTATTATGGCTACACCTTC.

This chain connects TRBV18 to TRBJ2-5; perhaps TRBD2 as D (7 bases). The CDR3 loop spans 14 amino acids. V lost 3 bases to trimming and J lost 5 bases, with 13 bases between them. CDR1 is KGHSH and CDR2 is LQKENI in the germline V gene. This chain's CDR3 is CASSPRGAVETQYF. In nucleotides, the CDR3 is TGTGCCAGCTCACCCCGGGGGGCTGTCGAGACCCAGTACTTC.

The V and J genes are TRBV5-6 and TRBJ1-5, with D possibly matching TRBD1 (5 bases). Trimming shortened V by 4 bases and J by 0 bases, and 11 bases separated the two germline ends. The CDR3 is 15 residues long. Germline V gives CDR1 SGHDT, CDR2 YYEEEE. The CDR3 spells CASSRGGVSNQPQHF. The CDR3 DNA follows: TGTGCCAGCAGCCGTGGGGGGGTTAGCAATCAGCCCCAGCATTTT.

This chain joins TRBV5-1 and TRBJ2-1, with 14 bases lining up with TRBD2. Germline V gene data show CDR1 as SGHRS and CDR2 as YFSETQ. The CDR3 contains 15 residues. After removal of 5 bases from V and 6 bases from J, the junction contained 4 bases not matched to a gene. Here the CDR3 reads CASRVGLAGVNEQFF. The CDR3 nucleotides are TGCGCCAGCAGGGTGGGACTAGCGGGAGTCAATGAGCAGTTCTTC.

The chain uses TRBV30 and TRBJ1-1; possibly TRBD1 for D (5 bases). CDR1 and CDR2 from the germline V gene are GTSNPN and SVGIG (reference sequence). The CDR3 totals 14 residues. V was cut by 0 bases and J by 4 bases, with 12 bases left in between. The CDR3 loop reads CAWSVGQTGTEAFF. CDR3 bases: TGTGCCTGGAGTGTGGGGCAGACGGGCACTGAAGCTTTCTTT. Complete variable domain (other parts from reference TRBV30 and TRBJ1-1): SQTIHQWPATLVQPVGSPLSLECTVEGTSNPNLYWYRQAAGRGLQLLFYSVGIGQISSEVPQNLSASRPQDRQFILSSKKLLLSDSGFYLCAWSVGQTGTEAFFGQGTRLTVV.

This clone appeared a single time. CDR3 coding DNA: TGTGCCAGCAGCTTAGGACAGTTTATCAGCGAGCAGTACTTC. Translation gives CASSLGQFISEQYF. The chain couples TRBV5-6 to TRBJ2-7; TRBD1 is a possible D gene (6 bases). This CDR3 region has 14 residues. The V gene's germline CDR1 is SGHDT and CDR2 YYEEEE. Trimming removed 2 bases from V and 6 bases from J, with 15 bases in between.

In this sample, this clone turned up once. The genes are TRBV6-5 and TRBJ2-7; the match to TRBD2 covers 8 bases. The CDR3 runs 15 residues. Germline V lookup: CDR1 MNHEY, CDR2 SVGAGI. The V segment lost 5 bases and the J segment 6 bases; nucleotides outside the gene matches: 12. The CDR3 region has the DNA TGTGCCAGCAGTCCAGCGGGGGTTTCGTCGGGCGAGCAGTACTTC. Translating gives CASSPAGVSSGEQYF.

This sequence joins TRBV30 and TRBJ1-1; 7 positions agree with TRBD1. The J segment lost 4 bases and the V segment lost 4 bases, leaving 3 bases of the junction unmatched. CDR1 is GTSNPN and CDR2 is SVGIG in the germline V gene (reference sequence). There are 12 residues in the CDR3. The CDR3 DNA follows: TGTGCCTGGAAAGGGGGCCCCACTGAAGCTTTCTTT. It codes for CAWKGGPTEAFF.

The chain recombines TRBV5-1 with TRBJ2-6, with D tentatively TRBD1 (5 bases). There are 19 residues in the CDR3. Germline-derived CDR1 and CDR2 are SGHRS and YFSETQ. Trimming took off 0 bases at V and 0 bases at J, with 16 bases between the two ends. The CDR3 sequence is CASSLARIITGSGANVLTF. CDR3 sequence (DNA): TGCGCCAGCAGCTTGGCCAGAATCATTACAGGCTCTGGGGCCAACGTCCTGACTTTC.